These 18 T cell receptor beta chains were sequenced from one sample in a study of blood T cell repertoires in COVID-19. Profiled with immunoSEQ multiplex PCR; TCRdb holds only in-frame clones, not every one. Of hundreds of thousands of clones in the sample, 80% to 90% are singletons; the top ten hold less than 1.6%. The sequencing input was peripheral blood. The source of these receptors is a woman aged 40-49 years who had recovered from COVID-19.

The chain uses TRBV21-1 and TRBJ2-5; the table's D call, TRBD1, has no DNA check behind it. TRBV21-1 represents a pseudogene. The CDR3 runs to 15 residues. CDR3 loop: CASSARQGVGKTQYF. The CDR3 DNA follows: TGTGCCAGCAGCGCCCGACAGGGAGTGGGGAAGACCCAGTACTTC.

The rearrangement joins TRBV2 to TRBJ1-3; 7 nucleotides match TRBD1. CDR3 length equals 15 residues. The ends lost 5 bases at V and 0 bases at J; junction bases unmatched: 4. Per the germline V gene, CDR1 is SNHLY and CDR2 is FYNNEI. This CDR3 is CASSPTGPSGNTIYF. For the CDR3, the DNA is TGTGCCAGCAGTCCGACAGGGCCCTCTGGAAACACCATATATTTT.

The chain joins TRBV7-2 to TRBJ2-1; perhaps TRBD2 as D (6 bases). This CDR3 comprises 16 residues. Trimming took 5 bases from V and 3 from J, leaving 17 bases between them. CDR1 and CDR2 from the germline V gene are SGHTA and FQGNSA. CDR3 nucleotides: TGTGCCAGCAGCCTACGAACAGCGGGTAGCTACAATGAGCAGTTCTTC. It codes for CASSLRTAGSYNEQFF.

J is TRBJ2-1 and V is TRBV18; a possible D gene is TRBD2 (6 bases). CDR1 KGHSH and CDR2 LQKENI come from the germline V gene. Trimming left V 3 bases short and J 0 bases short, with 9 bases between. This CDR3 is built from 15 residues. This CDR3 reads CASSPAGSSYNEQFF. CDR3 DNA sequence: TGTGCCAGCTCACCTGCGGGGAGCTCCTACAATGAGCAGTTCTTC.

This clone appeared once. V gene TRBV9 combines with J gene TRBJ1-3; D remains ambiguous. The CDR3 has 16 residues. Germline CDR1 reads SGDLS; CDR2 reads YYNGEE. The V gene lost 4 bases and the J gene lost 2 bases, with 16 bases spanning the gap. The CDR3 region is CASSPGEGRPGNTIYF. CDR3 in DNA: TGTGCCAGCAGCCCAGGAGAAGGGAGACCTGGAAACACCATATATTTT.

The chain couples TRBV19 to TRBJ2-7, with D possibly matching TRBD2 (6 bases). V was trimmed by 5 bases and J by 2 bases, leaving 19 bases between them. Looked up from germline, CDR1 is LNHDA and CDR2 is SQIVND (reference sequence). CDR3 size: 16 residues. CDR3 protein: CASSPLEGQGAYEQYF. In nucleotides, the CDR3 is TGTGCCAGTAGTCCTCTGGAGGGGCAGGGTGCCTACGAGCAGTACTTC.

V and J are TRBV7-2 and TRBJ2-1; D is uncertain. V was pared by 5 bases and J by 0 bases, with 11 bases between. In germline, CDR1 is SGHTA, CDR2 FQGNSA. This CDR3 is built from 15 residues. DNA for the CDR3: TGTGCCAGCAGCCCCGACATCCCCTCCTACAATGAGCAGTTCTTC. Amino acids: CASSPDIPSYNEQFF.

This chain joins TRBV2 and TRBJ1-3, with D unclear. The CDR3 totals 15 residues. Germline CDR1 and CDR2: SNHLY and FYNNEI. With 5 bases removed from V and 0 bases from J, the gap between germline ends came to 11 bases. In DNA form, the CDR3 reads TGTGCCAGCAGTTTGGAAGGCGGCTCTGGAAACACCATATATTTT. Translated, it gives CASSLEGGSGNTIYF.

This chain connects TRBV7-9 to TRBJ1-1, with 7 positions matching TRBD1. CDR3 size: 16 residues. V dropped 4 bases and J dropped 3; count of bases not matched to a gene: 11. CDR1 SEHNR and CDR2 FQNEAQ come from the germline V gene (reference sequence). CDR3 DNA: TGTGCCAGCAGCTCTTCCACAGGGGTGTGGGACACTGAAGCTTTCTTT. Its protein is CASSSSTGVWDTEAFF.

The chain uses TRBV7-2 and TRBJ1-1; D remains ambiguous. V gave up 3 bases and J gave up 1 base, with 9 bases separating them. This CDR3 is built from 14 residues. Germline lookup yields CDR1 SGHTA and CDR2 FQGNSA. CDR3 coding DNA: TGTGCCAGCAGCTTTTCGCGGGGGAACACTGAAGCTTTCTTT. This encodes CASSFSRGNTEAFF.

The V call is TRBV5-4, the J call TRBJ1-1; 9 bases align to TRBD1. CDR3 length equals 17 residues. CDR1 is SGHNT and CDR2 is YYREEE in the germline V gene (reference sequence). V shed 0 bases, J shed 0 bases, and the junction held 6 bases outside the gene matches. This CDR3 is CASSLGGGQGMNTEAFF. CDR3 coding DNA: TGTGCCAGCAGCTTGGGGGGAGGACAGGGGATGAACACTGAAGCTTTCTTT.

This clone has just one count. The rearrangement uses TRBV6-6 and TRBJ2-7, with D tentatively TRBD1 (5 bases). Germline V lookup: CDR1 MNHNY, CDR2 SVGAGI (reference sequence). The ends were cut back, 2 bases at V and 6 bases at J, with 11 bases in the middle. The CDR3 is 13 amino acids. CDR3: CASSYGRVGEQYF. The DNA of the CDR3 is TGTGCCAGCAGTTACGGCAGGGTGGGCGAGCAGTACTTC.

V gene TRBV19 combines with J gene TRBJ1-2, with D possibly being TRBD1 (6 bases). Deletions cut 5 bases from V and 4 bases from J, with 11 bases between. Germline V lookup: CDR1 LNHDA, CDR2 SQIVND (reference sequence). This CDR3 spans 13 amino acids. The CDR3 loop is CASSVGGPYGYTF. In DNA, the CDR3 is TGTGCCAGTAGTGTCGGGGGGCCCTATGGCTACACCTTC.

The chain recombines TRBV19 with TRBJ2-1, with 10 positions matching TRBD1. J lost 0 bases, V lost 10 bases, and 15 bases had no gene match. The CDR3 totals 18 residues. The germline gives CDR1 LNHDA, CDR2 SQIVND (reference sequence). CDR3 in DNA: TGTGCCACACAGCGGGACAGGGGTCTAACGAGCTCCTACAATGAGCAGTTCTTC. Its translation: CATQRDRGLTSSYNEQFF. Full variable domain (remainder filled in from reference TRBV19 and TRBJ2-1): DGGITQSPKYLFRKEGQNVTLSCEQNLNHDAMYWYRQDPGQGLRLIYYSQIVNDFQKGDIAEGYSVSREKKESFPLTVTSAQKNPTAFYLCATQRDRGLTSSYNEQFFGPGTRLTVL.

This sequence joins TRBV7-9 and TRBJ1-3, with D unresolved. V lost 5 bases, J lost 0 bases, and 11 bases lay in between. From germline, CDR1 is SEHNR and CDR2 FQNEAQ (reference sequence). This CDR3 region has 15 residues. The CDR3 DNA reads TGTGCCAGCAGCATCCGGGATTACTCTGGAAACACCATATATTTT. Residues: CASSIRDYSGNTIYF.

The chain joins TRBV7-3 to TRBJ2-5, with a weak D call TRBD2 (5 bases). Germline CDR1 SGHTA, CDR2 FQGTGA. This CDR3 comprises 15 residues. The ends were cut back, 0 bases at V and 2 bases at J, with 10 bases in the middle. The CDR3 here is CASSLTRTSQETQYF. For the CDR3, the DNA is TGTGCCAGCAGCTTAACGCGGACTTCTCAAGAGACCCAGTACTTC.

The chain uses TRBV19 and TRBJ1-1; tentative D call: TRBD1 (5 bases). CDR3 length equals 15 residues. Deletions cut 7 bases from V and 1 base from J, with 16 bases between. Germline CDR1 reads LNHDA; CDR2 reads SQIVND (reference sequence). CDR3: CASTPKGQANTEAFF. CDR3 nucleotides: TGTGCCAGTACTCCTAAGGGGCAGGCGAACACTGAAGCTTTCTTT.

The chain is built from TRBV7-9 and TRBJ2-1, with 10 bases aligning to TRBD2. CDR3 size: 16 residues. The V gene end was trimmed by 5 bases and the J gene end by 8 bases; junction bases not matched to a gene: 12. Per the germline V gene, CDR1 is SEHNR and CDR2 is FQNEAQ (reference sequence). The chain's CDR3 is CASSVASGGFTHEQFF. The CDR3 DNA sequence: TGTGCCAGCAGCGTTGCTAGCGGGGGATTTACGCATGAGCAGTTCTTC.